What follows are 12 T cell receptor beta chains derived from one specimen sequenced in a study of blood T cells in healthy people across ages. Next came a second PCR, run for roughly 6 to 11 cycles, which used a sample-barcoded 5' primer along with a J-beta primer mix. TCRdb independently ran MiXCR on the 5' RACE reads; one entry per CDR3 protein. The table records about 640,000 distinct CDR3 sequences, about 53% of them present only once. Sequences were obtained from blood. The origin of the receptors is a man in his 60s in good health.

The chain carries TRBV12-5 and TRBJ1-6; tentatively, D is TRBD1 (5 bases). This CDR3 contains 14 residues. Germline CDR1 reads LGHNT; CDR2 reads FRNRAP. With 8 bases removed from V and 7 bases from J, the gap between germline ends came to 15 bases. CDR3 DNA: TGTGCTAGTACCAGGGACTGGGGGAATTCACCCCTCCACTTT. Protein sequence: CASTRDWGNSPLHF.

This clonotype was seen a handful of times. V usage is TRBV5-1 and J usage is TRBJ2-5; TRBD2 might be the D (5 bases). V was trimmed by 4 bases and J by 5 bases, leaving 15 bases between them. This CDR3 is 14 amino acids long. From germline, CDR1 is SGHRS and CDR2 YFSETQ. CDR3 sequence: CASSREGIWETQYF. The CDR3 nucleotides are TGCGCCAGCAGCCGCGAGGGAATTTGGGAGACCCAGTACTTC.

This clonotype showed up many times. The chain couples TRBV21-1 to TRBJ1-5; TRBD1, the table's D call, was not compared with the DNA. TRBV21-1 is a listed pseudogene. The CDR3 contains 16 residues. CDR3 sequence: CASSVSPDRNYQPQHF. In nucleotides, the CDR3 is TGTGCCAGCAGCGTCTCCCCGGACAGGAATTATCAGCCCCAGCATTTT.

The chain combines TRBV2 with TRBJ2-3, with D hard to call. This CDR3 is 15 amino acids long. Germline V lookup: CDR1 SNHLY, CDR2 FYNNEI. V was trimmed by 7 bases and J by 0 bases, leaving 14 bases between them. CDR3 in DNA: TGTGCCAGCACCAGCTTCAGCCCTAGCACAGATACGCAGTATTTT. As protein: CASTSFSPSTDTQYF.

This chain connects TRBV12-3 or TRBV12-4 to TRBJ1-2; tentatively, D is TRBD1 (5 bases). V lost 6 bases, J lost 3 bases, and 17 bases lay in between. CDR3 length: 15 amino acids. The CDR3 sequence is CASRPLRQGDYGYTF. CDR3 DNA: TGTGCCAGCAGGCCCCTACGTCAGGGAGACTATGGCTACACCTTC.

The chain employs TRBV6-2 or TRBV6-3 and TRBJ2-1; TRBD1 might be the D (5 bases). This CDR3 has 12 residues. Trimming took off 2 bases at V and 8 bases at J, with 7 bases between the two ends. In germline, CDR1 is MNHEY, CDR2 SVGEGT. CDR3 in amino acids: CASSYGAYEQFF. CDR3 nucleotides: TGTGCCAGCAGTTACGGGGCCTATGAGCAGTTCTTC.

This clonotype was detected only a few times. J is TRBJ1-2 and V is TRBV10-3; maybe TRBD1 (6 bases). This CDR3 has 13 amino acids. V lost 4 bases and J 4 bases, leaving 10 bases between the germline ends. Germline CDR1 reads ENHRY; CDR2 reads SYGVKD. The CDR3, as DNA: TGTGCCATCAGTGGGCAGGGGACCTATGGCTACACCTTC. It specifies CAISGQGTYGYTF.

The V call is TRBV27, the J call TRBJ2-1; D remains ambiguous. This CDR3 has 11 amino acids. Germline loops: CDR1 MNHEY, CDR2 SMNVEV (reference sequence). V lost 6 bases to trimming and J lost 7 bases, with 7 bases between them. CDR3 sequence reads: CASREENEQFF. In nucleotides, the CDR3 is TGTGCCAGCAGGGAAGAGAATGAGCAGTTCTTC.

The chain carries TRBV2 and TRBJ2-1, with 8 bases identical to TRBD1. Germline V gene sequence: CDR1 SNHLY, CDR2 FYNNEI. This CDR3 comprises 16 residues. Losses at the gene ends were 3 bases for V and 7 bases for J; bases not matched to a gene: 11. The CDR3, as DNA: TGTGCCAGCAGTGAGGGTTGGGCAGGGGGCCGGAATGAGCAGTTCTTC. Its protein product is CASSEGWAGGRNEQFF.

This clonotype was detected only a few times. The V and J genes are TRBV18 and TRBJ2-3; the D is unclear. The CDR3 is 12 amino acids. Germline V gene lookup returns CDR1 KGHSH and CDR2 LQKENI. Trimming stripped 6 bases from V and 9 bases from J, with 13 bases between. This CDR3 is CASSRDGATQYF. DNA of the CDR3: TGTGCCAGCTCCCGCGACGGAGCAACGCAGTATTTT.

The chain links TRBV4-1 to TRBJ2-7; maybe TRBD2 (6 bases). The length of the CDR3 is 16 residues. V lost 5 bases and J 4 bases, leaving 21 bases between the germline ends. Germline assignment: CDR1 MGHRA and CDR2 YSYEKL. The CDR3 nucleotides read TGCGCCAGCAGCGACATTGGTGACGGAGGGGTATACGAGCAGTACTTC. Protein product: CASSDIGDGGVYEQYF.

The chain recombines TRBV9 with TRBJ1-2; 8 bases match TRBD1. V lost 4 bases, J lost 4 bases, and 6 bases stayed unmatched. The CDR3 extends over 14 amino acids. Germline V CDR1 and CDR2: SGDLS, YYNGEE. This chain's CDR3 is CASSIGTGAYGYTF. For the CDR3, the DNA is TGTGCCAGCAGCATCGGGACAGGCGCCTATGGCTACACCTTC. The full variable domain, completed using reference TRBV9 and TRBJ1-2, is DSGVTQTPKHLITATGQRVTLRCSPRSGDLSVYWYQQSLDQGLQFLIQYYNGEERAKGNILERFSAQQFPDLHSELNLSSLELGDSALYFCASSIGTGAYGYTFGSGTRLTVV.